This T cell receptor (beta chain) comes out of a study of blood T cell repertoires in COVID-19. In the study overall: The United States, Italy and Spain were the sources of the acute and convalescent COVID-19 samples. From T cells, B-cell-depleted T cells, or PBMCs came the material, which was cDNA or gDNA.

Source study methods: Reference gene primer amplification gave estimated nucleated cell counts. Assay: immunoSEQ multiplex PCR; the TCRdb copy retains only in-frame clones and omits some. The V and J calls and clone size are taken from that table; D and trimming were inferred from the DNA. The profile shows approximately 230,000 clones, roughly 80% of them singletons. In germline, CDR1 is SGHAT, CDR2 FQNNGV. V was trimmed by 0 bases and J by 5 bases, leaving 10 bases between them. The CDR3 spans 14 residues. This receptor was obtained from a man at least 80 years old with acute or convalescent COVID-19. Material for sequencing was peripheral blood. The genes are TRBV11-2 and TRBJ1-1; D gene unclear. CDR3 nucleotide sequence: TGTGCCAGCAGCTTAGATCGACTGGGTACTGAAGCTTTCTTT. It codes for CASSLDRLGTEAFF. Using reference TRBV11-2 and TRBJ1-1 for the parts outside the CDR3, the full variable domain is EAGVAQSPRYKIIEKRQSVAFWCNPISGHATLYWYQQILGQGPKLLIQFQNNGVVDDSQLPKDRFSAERLKGVDSTLKIQPAKLEDSAVYLCASSLDRLGTEAFFGQGTRLTVV.